The entry that follows covers one T cell receptor (beta chain) sequence. The entry originates in a study of T cell changes during pregnancy in multiple sclerosis. Assay: immunoSEQ multiplex PCR; the TCRdb copy retains only in-frame clones and omits some. Here the sample spans tens of thousands of clones, over 75% being singletons. V lost 3 bases, J lost 2 bases, and 8 bases lay in between. Germline-derived CDR1 and CDR2 are LNHDA and SQIVND (reference sequence). The CDR3 is 14 amino acids. Sample: CD8+ T cells from peripheral blood mononuclear cells, taken before pregnancy. The chain joins TRBV19 to TRBJ2-1, with a possible D match to TRBD2 (6 bases). The clonotype comes from a female donor with multiple sclerosis, enrolled in a pregnancy study. The CDR3 loop is CASSMGGPYNEQFF. The CDR3 DNA reads TGTGCCAGTAGTATGGGGGGACCCTACAATGAGCAGTTCTTC.